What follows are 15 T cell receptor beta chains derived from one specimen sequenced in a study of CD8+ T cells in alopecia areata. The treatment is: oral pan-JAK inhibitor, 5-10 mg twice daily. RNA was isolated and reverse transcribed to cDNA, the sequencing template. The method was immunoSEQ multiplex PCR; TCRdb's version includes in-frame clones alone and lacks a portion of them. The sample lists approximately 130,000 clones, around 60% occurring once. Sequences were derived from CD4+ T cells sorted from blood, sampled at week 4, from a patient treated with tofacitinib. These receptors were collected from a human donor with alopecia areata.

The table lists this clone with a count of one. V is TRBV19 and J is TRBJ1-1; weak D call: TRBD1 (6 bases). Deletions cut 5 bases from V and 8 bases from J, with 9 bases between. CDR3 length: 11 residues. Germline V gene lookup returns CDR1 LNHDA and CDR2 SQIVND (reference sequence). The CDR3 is CASSHGTEAFF. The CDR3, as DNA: TGTGCCAGTAGTCACGGGACAGAAGCTTTCTTT.

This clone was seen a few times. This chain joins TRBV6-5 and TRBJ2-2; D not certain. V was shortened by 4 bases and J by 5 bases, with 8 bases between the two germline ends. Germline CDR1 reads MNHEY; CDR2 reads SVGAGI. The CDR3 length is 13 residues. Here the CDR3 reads CASSSTRTGELFF. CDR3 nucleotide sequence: TGTGCCAGCAGTTCAACGCGGACCGGGGAGCTGTTTTTT.

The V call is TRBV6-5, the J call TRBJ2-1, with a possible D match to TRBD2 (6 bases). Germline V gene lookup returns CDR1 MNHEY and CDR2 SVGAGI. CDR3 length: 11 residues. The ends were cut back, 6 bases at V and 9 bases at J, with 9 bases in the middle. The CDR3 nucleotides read TGTGCCAGCAGCCGGGAGACTGAGCAGTTCTTC. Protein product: CASSRETEQFF.

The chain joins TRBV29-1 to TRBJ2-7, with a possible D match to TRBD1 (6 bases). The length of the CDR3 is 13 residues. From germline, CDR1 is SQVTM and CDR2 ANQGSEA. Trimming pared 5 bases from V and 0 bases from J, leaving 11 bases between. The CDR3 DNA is TGCAGCGTTTTAGGGGGAAGCTCCTACGAGCAGTACTTC. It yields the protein CSVLGGSSYEQYF.

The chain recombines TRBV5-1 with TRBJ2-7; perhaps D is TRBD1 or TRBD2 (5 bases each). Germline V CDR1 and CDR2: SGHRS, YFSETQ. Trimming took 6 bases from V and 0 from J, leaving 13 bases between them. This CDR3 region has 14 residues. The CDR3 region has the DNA TGCGCCAGCAAGGTCGGGGCGACCTCCTACGAGCAGTACTTC. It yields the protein CASKVGATSYEQYF. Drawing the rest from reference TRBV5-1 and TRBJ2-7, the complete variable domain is KAGVTQTPRYLIKTRGQQVTLSCSPISGHRSVSWYQQTPGQGLQFLFEYFSETQRNKGNFPGRFSGRQFSNSRSEMNVSTLELGDSALYLCASKVGATSYEQYFGPGTRLTVT.

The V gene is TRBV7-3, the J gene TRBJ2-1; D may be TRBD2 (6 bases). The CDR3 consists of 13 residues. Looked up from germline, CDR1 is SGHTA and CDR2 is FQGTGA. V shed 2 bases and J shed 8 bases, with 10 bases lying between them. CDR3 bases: TGTGCCAGCAGCTTACACGGGGAGGATGAGCAGTTCTTC. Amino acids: CASSLHGEDEQFF.

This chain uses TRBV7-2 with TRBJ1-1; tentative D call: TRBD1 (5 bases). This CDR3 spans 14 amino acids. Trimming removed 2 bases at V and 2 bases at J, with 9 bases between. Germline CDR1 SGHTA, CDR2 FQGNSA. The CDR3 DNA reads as TGTGCCAGCAGCTTAATCAGGGAAAACACTGAAGCTTTCTTT. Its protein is CASSLIRENTEAFF.

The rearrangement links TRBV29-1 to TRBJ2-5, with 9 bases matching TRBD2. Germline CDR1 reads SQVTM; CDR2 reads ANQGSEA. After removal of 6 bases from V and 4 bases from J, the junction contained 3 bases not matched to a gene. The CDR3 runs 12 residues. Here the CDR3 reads CSVRGGRETQYF. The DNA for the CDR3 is TGCAGCGTGCGGGGGGGCAGAGAGACCCAGTACTTC.

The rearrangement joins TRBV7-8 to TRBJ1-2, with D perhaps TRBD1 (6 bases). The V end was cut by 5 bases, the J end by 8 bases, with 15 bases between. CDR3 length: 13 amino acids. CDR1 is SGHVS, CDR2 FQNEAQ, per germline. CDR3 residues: CASSAGGGYGYTF. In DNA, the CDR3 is TGTGCCAGCAGCGCCGGGGGGGGCTACGGCTACACCTTC. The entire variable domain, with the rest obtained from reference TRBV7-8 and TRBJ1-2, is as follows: GAGVSQSPRYKVAKRGQDVALRCDPISGHVSLFWYQQALGQGPEFLTYFQNEAQLDKSGLPSDRFFAERPEGSVSTLKIQRTQQEDSAVYLCASSAGGGYGYTFGSGTRLTVV.

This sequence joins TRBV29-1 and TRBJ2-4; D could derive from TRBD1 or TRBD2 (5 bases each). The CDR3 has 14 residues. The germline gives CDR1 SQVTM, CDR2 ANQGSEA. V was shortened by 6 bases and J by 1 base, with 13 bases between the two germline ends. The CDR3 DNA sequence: TGCAGCGTCGCCGGGACGGTGGCCAAAAACATTCAGTACTTC. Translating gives CSVAGTVAKNIQYF.

CDR3 in DNA: TGTGCCAGCAGGCCAGAACAGGATCAGCCCCAGCATTTT. Translating it yields CASRPEQDQPQHF. This chain uses TRBV2 with TRBJ1-5; perhaps TRBD1 as D (5 bases). This CDR3 comprises 13 residues. CDR1 is SNHLY and CDR2 is FYNNEI in the germline V gene. V gave up 6 bases and J gave up 5 bases, with 11 bases separating them.

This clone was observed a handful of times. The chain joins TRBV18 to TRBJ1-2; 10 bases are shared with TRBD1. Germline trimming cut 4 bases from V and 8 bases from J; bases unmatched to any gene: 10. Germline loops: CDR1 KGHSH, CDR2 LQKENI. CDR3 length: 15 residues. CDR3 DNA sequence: TGTGCCAGCTCACGGGGGACAGGGGAAACCGCGGGCTACACCTTC. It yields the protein CASSRGTGETAGYTF.

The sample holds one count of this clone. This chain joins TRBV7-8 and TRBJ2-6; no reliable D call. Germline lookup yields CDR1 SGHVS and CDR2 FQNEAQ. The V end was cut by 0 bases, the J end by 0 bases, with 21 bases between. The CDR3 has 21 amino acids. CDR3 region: CASSLAVAAGSASSGANVLTF. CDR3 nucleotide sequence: TGTGCCAGCAGCTTAGCAGTCGCAGCTGGAAGTGCCTCCTCTGGGGCCAACGTCCTGACTTTC.

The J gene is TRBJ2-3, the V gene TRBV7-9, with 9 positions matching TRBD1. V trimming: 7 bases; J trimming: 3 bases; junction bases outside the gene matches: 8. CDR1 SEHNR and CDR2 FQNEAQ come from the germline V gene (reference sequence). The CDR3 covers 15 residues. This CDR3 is CASIYGTGKTDTQYF. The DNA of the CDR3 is TGTGCCAGCATCTACGGGACAGGGAAAACAGATACGCAGTATTTT.

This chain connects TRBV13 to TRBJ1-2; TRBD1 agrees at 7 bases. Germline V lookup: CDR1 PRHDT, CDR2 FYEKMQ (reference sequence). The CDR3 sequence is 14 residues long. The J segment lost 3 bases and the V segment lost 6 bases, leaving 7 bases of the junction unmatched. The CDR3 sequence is CASREAGGDYGYTF. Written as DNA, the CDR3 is TGTGCCAGCAGGGAAGCAGGGGGGGACTATGGCTACACCTTC.